The rows below give T cell receptor beta chains drawn from one sample of a study of T cells in Graves' hyperthyroidism and ophthalmopathy. TCRdb processed the multiplex PCR reads anew with MiXCR; each CDR3 protein has one entry. In the table there are around 190,000 distinct CDR3 sequences, around a sixth of which are singletons. Material: blood. The receptors originated from a woman between 50 and 59 years old with Graves' hyperthyroidism. CDR3s include the opening cysteine and the closing phenylalanine or tryptophan. D genes are given only for firm matches. Clone size, where shown, is once, few, many, or a class for clones that have expanded.

>TRBJ2-3|once|TRBV13|NA
CASSPGVFADTQYF
TGTGCCAGCAGCCCGGGAGTGTTCGCAGATACGCAGTATTTT
>TRBJ2-7|many|TRBV2|TRBD1
CASSTGTVIYEQYF
TGTGCCAGCAGCACCGGGACAGTGATATACGAGCAGTACTTC
>TRBJ2-7|many|TRBV6-1|NA
CASSEGFYEQYF
TGTGCCAGCAGTGAGGGGTTCTACGAGCAGTACTTC
>TRBJ2-1|many|TRBV30|NA
CAWRAVVRSYNEQFF
TGTGCCTGGAGGGCAGTGGTAAGGTCCTACAATGAGCAGTTCTTC
>TRBJ2-7|many|TRBV28|TRBD1
CATALRAGGSYEQYF
TGTGCCACCGCCTTGAGAGCAGGGGGCTCGTACGAGCAGTACTTC
>TRBJ1-5|NA|TRBV30|NA
CAWKDQPQHF
TGTGCCTGGAAGGATCAGCCCCAGCATTTT
>TRBJ1-2|many|TRBV28|NA
CASSLLGLGYTF
TGTGCCAGCAGTTTATTAGGGCTCGGCTACACCTTC
>TRBJ1-2|many|TRBV11-2|NA
CASSQLDKSYGYTF
TGTGCCAGCAGCCAGTTGGACAAGAGCTATGGCTACACCTTC
>TRBJ2-5|many|TRBV6-1|NA
CASSSPYREGSQETQYF
TGTGCCAGCAGCTCCCCGTACAGGGAGGGCTCACAAGAGACCCAGTACTTC
>TRBJ2-3|few|TRBV6-1|NA
CASSIRAFKTDTQYF
TGTGCCAGCAGTATACGGGCATTTAAAACAGATACGCAGTATTTT
>TRBJ1-1|NA|TRBV4-2|NA
CASSQDSKNTEAFF
TGTGCCAGCAGCCAAGATAGCAAGAACACTGAAGCTTTCTTT
>TRBJ2-1|NA|TRBV7-6|TRBD1
CASSLDPRGFYNEQFF
TGTGCCAGCAGCTTAGACCCCAGGGGGTTCTACAATGAGCAGTTCTTC
>TRBJ1-2|few|TRBV5-4|NA
CASSPARDVGYTF
TGTGCCAGCAGCCCGGCTCGGGACGTTGGCTACACCTTC
>TRBJ1-6|many|TRBV11-2|NA
CASSFPSTGPLHF
TGTGCCAGCAGCTTCCCCTCGACGGGCCCCCTCCACTTT
>TRBJ2-5|once|TRBV5-1|NA
CASSLAGTGGTQYF
TGCGCCAGCAGCTTGGCAGGGACGGGCGGGACCCAGTACTTC
>TRBJ2-1|many|TRBV3-1|TRBD2
CASSLRTSGREEQFF
TGTGCCAGCAGCCTCCGGACTAGCGGGAGGGAAGAGCAGTTCTTC
>TRBJ1-2|few|TRBV20-1|TRBD1
CSARRAAQGGSNYGYTF
TGCAGTGCTAGAAGGGCGGCACAGGGGGGGTCTAACTATGGCTACACCTTC
>TRBJ2-7|many|TRBV2|NA
CASTPRYGGGVYEQYF
TGTGCCAGCACCCCGAGGTACGGGGGTGGGGTCTACGAGCAGTACTTC
>TRBJ2-5|NA|TRBV5-1|NA
CASSSKLVETQYF
TGCGCCAGCAGCTCAAAGCTTGTAGAGACCCAGTACTTC
>TRBJ1-5|many|TRBV12-3/TRBV12-4|NA
CASSLNSGQPQHF
TGTGCCAGCAGTCTCAACTCCGGTCAGCCCCAGCATTTT
>TRBJ1-1|NA|TRBV19|NA
CASSIAGTRITNTEAFF
TGTGCCAGTAGTATAGCCGGCACTCGCATTACGAACACTGAAGCTTTCTTT
>TRBJ2-2|many|TRBV6-1|NA
CASSALGAAGANTGELFF
TGTGCCAGCAGTGCCCTTGGGGCTGCTGGCGCGAACACCGGGGAGCTGTTTTTT
>TRBJ2-1|many|TRBV6-1|TRBD2
CASSTVGLAGENEQFF
TGTGCCAGCAGTACCGTAGGGCTAGCGGGAGAGAATGAGCAGTTCTTC
>TRBJ2-3|NA|TRBV3-1|NA
CASSQVRELAADTQYF
TGTGCCAGCAGCCAAGTGAGGGAACTAGCTGCGGATACGCAGTATTTT
>TRBJ2-2|NA|TRBV7-6|NA
CASSFDPRGELFF
TGTGCCAGCAGCTTCGACCCAAGGGGGGAGCTGTTTTTT
>TRBJ2-7|NA|TRBV7-3|TRBD2
CASSSSGSADEQYF
TGTGCCAGCAGCTCTAGCGGGAGTGCGGACGAGCAGTACTTC
>TRBJ2-7|NA|TRBV20-1|NA
CSARDPRRSSYEQYF
TGCAGTGCTAGAGATCCCAGGCGGAGCTCCTACGAGCAGTACTTC
>TRBJ1-6|many|TRBV7-3|TRBD1
CASRSSGTGDSPLHF
TGTGCCAGCAGGTCTTCCGGGACAGGGGATTCACCCCTCCACTTT
>TRBJ1-2|many|TRBV2|TRBD1
CASRDRDRLTYGYTF
TGTGCCAGCAGGGACCGGGACAGGTTAACCTATGGCTACACCTTC
>TRBJ2-3|few|TRBV28|NA
CASTPFPPGDRTDTQYF
TGTGCCAGCACCCCGTTCCCCCCGGGAGACCGCACAGATACGCAGTATTTT
>TRBJ2-7|many|TRBV2|NA
CASSDSDGSYEQYF
TGTGCCAGCAGTGATAGCGACGGTTCCTACGAGCAGTACTTC
>TRBJ2-1|NA|TRBV2|NA
CASLWGVNEQFF
TGTGCCAGCCTTTGGGGCGTCAATGAGCAGTTCTTC
>TRBJ2-1|once|TRBV5-1|TRBD2
CASSYMTSGSGYNEQFF
TGCGCCAGCAGCTACATGACTAGCGGGAGTGGGTACAATGAGCAGTTCTTC
>TRBJ2-2|few|TRBV19|TRBD2
CASSMRAGSNTGELFF
TGTGCCAGTAGTATGAGAGCGGGGTCGAACACCGGGGAGCTGTTTTTT
>TRBJ2-2|NA|TRBV7-9|TRBD1
CASGTGDPGELFF
TGTGCCAGCGGGACAGGCGATCCCGGGGAGCTGTTTTTT
>TRBJ1-1|many|TRBV12-3/TRBV12-4|TRBD1
CASDGTDYTEAFF
TGTGCCAGCGACGGGACAGACTACACTGAAGCTTTCTTT
>TRBJ1-6|few|TRBV27|NA
CASRRTGSSYNSPLHF
TGTGCCAGCAGAAGGACCGGGAGCTCCTATAATTCACCCCTCCACTTT
>TRBJ1-1|few|TRBV6-1|NA
CAIQTLGEAFF
TGTGCCATCCAGACTCTAGGGGAAGCTTTCTTT
>TRBJ1-1|many|TRBV9|NA
CASSSSTGRNTEAFF
TGTGCCAGCAGCTCCTCGACGGGAAGGAACACTGAAGCTTTCTTT
>TRBJ2-1|many|TRBV18|NA
CASSRQVGNEQFF
TGTGCCAGCTCACGACAGGTAGGGAATGAGCAGTTCTTC